One sample yielded the 19 T cell receptor beta chains listed below, sequenced in a study of T cells in Graves' hyperthyroidism and ophthalmopathy. Researchers amplified the TCR beta CDR3 regions from RNA transcripts. The HTBI primer set served for first-round RT-PCR of the TCR CDR3. TCRdb reanalysed the multiplex PCR reads using MiXCR and keeps one entry per CDR3 protein. The sample contains over 350,000 distinct CDR3 sequences, approximately 17% of which appear only once. Sequenced input: blood. Every receptor here comes from a man between 18 and 35 years old with Graves' ophthalmopathy.

This clonotype occurred many times. This chain uses TRBV27 with TRBJ2-1, with TRBD2 matching 12 bases. Germline V gene lookup returns CDR1 MNHEY and CDR2 SMNVEV (reference sequence). The CDR3 spans 15 residues. V shed 3 bases, J shed 7 bases, and the junction held 4 bases outside the gene matches. CDR3 residues: CASSFLLAGGNEQFF. Here the CDR3 DNA reads TGTGCCAGCAGTTTCCTACTAGCGGGGGGTAATGAGCAGTTCTTC.

This clonotype has at least ten counts. The rearrangement links TRBV20-1 to TRBJ1-5; no clear D. There are 15 residues in the CDR3. The germline V gene has CDR1 DFQATT and CDR2 SNEGSKA (reference sequence). V shed 0 bases and J shed 0 bases, with 9 bases lying between them. DNA for the CDR3: TGCAGTGCTAGAGATGAGGAATATAGCAATCAGCCCCAGCATTTT. It is translated as CSARDEEYSNQPQHF.

This clonotype appeared many times. The J gene is TRBJ1-2, the V gene TRBV3-1, with TRBD1 matching over 7 bases. Trimming at V came to 0 bases and at J to 6 bases, leaving 4 bases not matched to a gene. CDR3 length equals 14 residues. Germline CDR1 LGHDT, CDR2 YNNKEL (reference sequence). The CDR3 is CASSQENRGHGYTF. CDR3 in DNA: TGTGCCAGCAGCCAAGAAAACAGGGGTCATGGCTACACCTTC. Filled out from reference TRBV3-1 and TRBJ1-2, the complete variable domain reads DTAVSQTPKYLVTQMGNDKSIKCEQNLGHDTMYWYKQDSKKFLKIMFSYNNKELIINETVPNRFSPKSPDKAHLNLHINSLELGDSAVYFCASSQENRGHGYTFGSGTRLTVV.

This clonotype was observed at least ten times. The chain employs TRBV28 and TRBJ2-7; TRBD1 matches at 8 bases. Trimming cost V 6 bases and J 5 bases; bases outside gene matches: 12. Germline CDR1 is MDHEN and CDR2 is SYDVKM. The CDR3 length is 15 residues. The CDR3 protein is CASSPWDRPVHEQYF. CDR3 nucleotide sequence: TGTGCCAGCAGCCCCTGGGACAGGCCAGTACACGAGCAGTACTTC. Supplemented by reference TRBV28 and TRBJ2-7, the full variable domain reads DVKVTQSSRYLVKRTGEKVFLECVQDMDHENMFWYRQDPGLGLRLIYFSYDVKMKEKGDIPEGYSVSREKKERFSLILESASTNQTSMYLCASSPWDRPVHEQYFGPGTRLTVT.

This clonotype showed up many times. The gene calls are TRBV2 and TRBJ2-7, with 7 bases fitting TRBD1. The junction had 5 bases not matched to a gene; V was cut back by 3 bases and J by 6 bases. Germline lookup yields CDR1 SNHLY and CDR2 FYNNEI. CDR3 size: 13 residues. The CDR3 bases are TGTGCCAGCAGTGACGGACAGGTCTTCGAGCAGTACTTC. It encodes CASSDGQVFEQYF.

The sample holds a few counts of this clonotype. This sequence joins TRBV6-1 and TRBJ2-5; TRBD1 matches 9 bases. Germline V gene sequence: CDR1 MNHNS, CDR2 SASEGT. The CDR3 runs 15 residues. V gave up 5 bases and J gave up 3 bases; unmatched junction bases: 7. The CDR3 DNA is TGTGCCAGCAGTCTAACAGGGGGCAATGAAGAGACCCAGTACTTC. Translation gives CASSLTGGNEETQYF.

This clonotype was counted at least ten times. The rearrangement joins TRBV20-1 to TRBJ1-2, with 7 bases that match TRBD1. The germline V gene has CDR1 DFQATT and CDR2 SNEGSKA (reference sequence). The trim removed 0 bases at V and 7 bases at J, leaving 5 bases unmatched. The CDR3 has 13 residues. CDR3: CSARDGTAIGYTF. In nucleotides, the CDR3 is TGCAGTGCTAGAGATGGGACAGCAATTGGCTACACCTTC.

This sequence joins TRBV2 and TRBJ2-1; 10 nucleotides align to TRBD1. V lost 6 bases to trimming and J lost 8 bases; unmatched junction nucleotides: 13. The CDR3 has 16 amino acids. The germline gives CDR1 SNHLY, CDR2 FYNNEI. As DNA, the CDR3 is TGTGCCAGCAGCGCCCACCGGGACAGGGGAGGGGATGAGCAGTTCTTC. It translates to CASSAHRDRGGDEQFF.

The DNA of the CDR3 is TGCGCCAGCAGCCGGAAGAGCGGACAGGGGAACACTGAAGCTTTCTTT. It translates to CASSRKSGQGNTEAFF. The genes are TRBV4-1 and TRBJ1-1; 8 bases map to TRBD1. The trim removed 4 bases at V and 1 base at J, leaving 8 bases unmatched. Germline V gene data show CDR1 as MGHRA and CDR2 as YSYEKL. The CDR3 spans 16 residues.

This clonotype appeared a few times. V usage is TRBV4-1 and J usage is TRBJ2-3; 7 bases are a match to TRBD2. The CDR3 length is 15 residues. V was clipped by 5 bases and J by 2 bases; unmatched bases: 7. Per the germline V gene, CDR1 is MGHRA and CDR2 is YSYEKL. The CDR3 loop reads CASSGPGGSTDTQYF. The CDR3 nucleotides read TGCGCCAGCAGCGGCCCGGGGGGTTCCACAGATACGCAGTATTTT.

The chain employs TRBV6-6 and TRBJ2-4; D call uncertain. The length of the CDR3 is 12 residues. V was cut by 2 bases and J by 8 bases, with 7 bases left in between. Germline V gene data show CDR1 as MNHNY and CDR2 as SVGAGI (reference sequence). In DNA, the CDR3 is TGTGCCAGCAGTTACGGCTGGGACATTCAGTACTTC. Translated, it gives CASSYGWDIQYF.

The chain carries TRBV10-2 and TRBJ1-5, with D perhaps TRBD1 (6 bases). Germline V gene data show CDR1 as WSHSY and CDR2 as SAAADI. Trimming took off 10 bases at V and 0 bases at J, with 16 bases between the two ends. This CDR3 comprises 15 residues. CDR3 residues: CATSVGTTSNQPQHF. For the CDR3, the DNA is TGCGCCACCTCAGTAGGGACAACTAGCAATCAGCCCCAGCATTTT.

This clonotype has ten or more counts. The CDR3 reads CASSLGGTESEAFF. The CDR3 nucleotides are TGTGCCAGCAGTTTAGGCGGGACAGAATCTGAAGCTTTCTTT. This chain joins TRBV12-3 or TRBV12-4 and TRBJ1-1; 7 positions agree with TRBD1. J lost 6 bases, V lost 1 base, and 5 bases had no gene match. There are 14 residues in the CDR3.

The chain uses TRBV20-1 and TRBJ2-7; D is uncertain. The ends were cut back, 3 bases at V and 2 bases at J, with 11 bases in the middle. Germline V gene data show CDR1 as DFQATT and CDR2 as SNEGSKA (reference sequence). This CDR3 spans 13 amino acids. CDR3 protein: CSASPPPAYEQYF. DNA for the CDR3: TGCAGTGCTAGTCCCCCTCCCGCCTACGAGCAGTACTTC.

This clonotype occurred a few times. The chain carries TRBV29-1 and TRBJ2-7; TRBD2 matches 13 bases. This CDR3 is 13 amino acids long. With 7 bases clipped from V and 5 bases from J, the junction kept 5 bases outside the gene matches. The V gene's germline CDR1 is SQVTM and CDR2 ANQGSEA. In DNA form, the CDR3 reads TGCAGCGCCACCGGACTAGCGGGGGACGAGCAGTACTTC. This translates into CSATGLAGDEQYF.

This clonotype was observed at least ten times. The chain couples TRBV6-1 to TRBJ2-5, with 9 positions matching TRBD1. Germline V gene data show CDR1 as MNHNS and CDR2 as SASEGT. The CDR3 is 17 residues long. The junction had 13 bases not matched to a gene; V was cut back by 5 bases and J by 3 bases. The CDR3 DNA reads as TGTGCCAGCAGTTACCTCACAGGGGGCGGAGGTAAAGAGACCCAGTACTTC. Encoded protein: CASSYLTGGGGKETQYF.

The chain has TRBV7-9 and TRBJ1-4; tentative D call: TRBD1 (6 bases). CDR1 and CDR2 from the germline V gene are SEHNR and FQNEAQ (reference sequence). This CDR3 is built from 13 residues. The V gene lost 5 bases and the J gene lost 8 bases, with 12 bases spanning the gap. The CDR3 coding sequence is TGTGCCAGCAGCAGAACGGGGGGCGAAAAACTGTTTTTT. Translation: CASSRTGGEKLFF. Variable domain in full (rest from reference TRBV7-9 and TRBJ1-4): DTGVSQNPRHKITKRGQNVTFRCDPISEHNRLYWYRQTLGQGPEFLTYFQNEAQLEKSRLLSDRFSAERPKGSFSTLEIQRTEQGDSAMYLCASSRTGGEKLFFGSGTQLSVL.

This clonotype was observed a handful of times. The chain couples TRBV20-1 to TRBJ2-2; 9 bases match TRBD1. The CDR3 consists of 14 residues. Germline CDR1 and CDR2: DFQATT and SNEGSKA (reference sequence). Germline trimming cut 5 bases from V and 3 bases from J; bases unmatched to any gene: 4. This CDR3 reads CSAGTGRDTGELFF. The CDR3 DNA is TGCAGTGCTGGGACAGGGCGGGACACCGGGGAGCTGTTTTTT.

With respect to this clonotype: This may arise from a read error, as a much more abundant clone is one base away. The final CDR3 position lacks the conserved phenylalanine or tryptophan, pointing to a likely read error. The gene calls are TRBV12-3 or TRBV12-4 and TRBJ2-3; D gene unclear. The length of the CDR3 is 11 residues. Trimming left V 6 bases short and J 2 bases short, with 3 bases between. This CDR3 reads CASRNTDTQYS. CDR3 coding DNA: TGTGCCAGCAGGAACACAGATACGCAGTATTCT.